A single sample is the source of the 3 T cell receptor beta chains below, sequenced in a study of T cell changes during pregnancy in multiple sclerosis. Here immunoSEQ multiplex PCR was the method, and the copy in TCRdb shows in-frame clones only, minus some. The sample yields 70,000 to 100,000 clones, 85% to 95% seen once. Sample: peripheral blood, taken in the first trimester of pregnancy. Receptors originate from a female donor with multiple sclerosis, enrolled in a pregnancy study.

The DNA of the CDR3 is TGTGCCAGCAGTCCAGGGAGCAATCAGCCCCAGCATTTT. Residues: CASSPGSNQPQHF. The J gene is TRBJ1-5, the V gene TRBV2; tentative D call: TRBD1 (5 bases). Germline CDR1 reads SNHLY; CDR2 reads FYNNEI. The CDR3 contains 13 residues. V dropped 5 bases and J dropped 1 base, with 6 bases sitting between them.

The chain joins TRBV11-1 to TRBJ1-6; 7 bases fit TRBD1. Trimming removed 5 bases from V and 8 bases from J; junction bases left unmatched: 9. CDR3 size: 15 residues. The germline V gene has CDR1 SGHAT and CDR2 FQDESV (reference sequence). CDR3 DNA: TGTGCCAGCAGCCCGCGACAGGGTGTTCATTCACCCCTCCACTTT. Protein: CASSPRQGVHSPLHF.

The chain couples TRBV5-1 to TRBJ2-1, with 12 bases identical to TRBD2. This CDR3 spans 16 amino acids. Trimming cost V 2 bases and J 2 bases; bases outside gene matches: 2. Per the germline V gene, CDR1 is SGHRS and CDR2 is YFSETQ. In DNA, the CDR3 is TGCGCCAGCAGCTTACTAGCGGGGGGCACCTACAATGAGCAGTTCTTC. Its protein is CASSLLAGGTYNEQFF.